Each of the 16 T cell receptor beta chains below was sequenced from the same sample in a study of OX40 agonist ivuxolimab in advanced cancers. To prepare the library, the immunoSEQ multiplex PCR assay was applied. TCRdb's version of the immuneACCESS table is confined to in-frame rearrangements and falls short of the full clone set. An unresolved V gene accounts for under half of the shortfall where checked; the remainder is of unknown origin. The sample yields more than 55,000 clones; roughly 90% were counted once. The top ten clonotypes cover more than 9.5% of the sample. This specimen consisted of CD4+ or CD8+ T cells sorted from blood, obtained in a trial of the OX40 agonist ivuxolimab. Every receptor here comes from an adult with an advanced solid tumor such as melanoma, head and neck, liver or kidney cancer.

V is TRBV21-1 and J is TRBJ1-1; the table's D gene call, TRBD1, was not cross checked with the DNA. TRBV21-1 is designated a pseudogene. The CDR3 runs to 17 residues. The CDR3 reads CASSVRTRTRANTEAFF. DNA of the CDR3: TGTGCCAGCAGCGTCCGGACAAGAACTCGCGCGAACACTGAAGCTTTCTTT.

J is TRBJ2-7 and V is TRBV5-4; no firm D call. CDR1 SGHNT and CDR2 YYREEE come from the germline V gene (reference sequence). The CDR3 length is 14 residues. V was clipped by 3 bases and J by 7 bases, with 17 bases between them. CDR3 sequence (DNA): TGTGCCAGCAGCTCTCCGGATAGGGCGCGGGAGCAGTACGTC. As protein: CASSSPDRAREQYV.

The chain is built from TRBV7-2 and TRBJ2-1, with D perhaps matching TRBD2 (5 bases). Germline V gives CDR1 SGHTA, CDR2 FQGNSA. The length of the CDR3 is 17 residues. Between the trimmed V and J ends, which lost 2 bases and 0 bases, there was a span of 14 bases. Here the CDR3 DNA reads TGTGCCAGCAGCTTACGGAGCGGCGTGATCTCCTACAATGAGCAGTTCTTC. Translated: CASSLRSGVISYNEQFF.

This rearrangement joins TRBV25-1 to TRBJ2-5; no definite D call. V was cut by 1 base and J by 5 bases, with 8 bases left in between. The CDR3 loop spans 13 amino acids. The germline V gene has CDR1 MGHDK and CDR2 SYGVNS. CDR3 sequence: CASSESRWETQYF. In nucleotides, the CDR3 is TGTGCCAGCAGTGAATCACGGTGGGAGACCCAGTACTTC. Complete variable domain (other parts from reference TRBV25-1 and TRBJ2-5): EADIYQTPRYLVIGTGKKITLECSQTMGHDKMYWYQQDPGMELHLIHYSYGVNSTEKGDLSSESTVSRIRTEHFPLTLESARPSHTSQYLCASSESRWETQYFGPGTRLLVL.

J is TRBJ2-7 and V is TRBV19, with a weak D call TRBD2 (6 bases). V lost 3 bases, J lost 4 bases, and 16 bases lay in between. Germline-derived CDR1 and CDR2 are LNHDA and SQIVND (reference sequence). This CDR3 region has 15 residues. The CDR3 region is CASSILLAGSYEQYF. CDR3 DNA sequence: TGTGCCAGTAGTATCTTACTGGCGGGATCGTACGAGCAGTACTTC.

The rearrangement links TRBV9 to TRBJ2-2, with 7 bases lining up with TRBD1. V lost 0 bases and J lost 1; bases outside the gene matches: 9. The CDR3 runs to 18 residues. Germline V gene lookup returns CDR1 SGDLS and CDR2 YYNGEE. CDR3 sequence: CASSVGDSRTMNTGELFF. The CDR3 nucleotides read TGTGCCAGCAGCGTAGGGGACAGCAGGACCATGAACACCGGGGAGCTGTTTTTT.

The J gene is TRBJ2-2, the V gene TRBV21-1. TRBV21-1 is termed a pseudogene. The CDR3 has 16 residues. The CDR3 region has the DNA TGTGCCAGCAGCAAAGCAACAGGGACTCAGACCGGGGAGCTGTTTTTT. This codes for CASSKATGTQTGELFF.

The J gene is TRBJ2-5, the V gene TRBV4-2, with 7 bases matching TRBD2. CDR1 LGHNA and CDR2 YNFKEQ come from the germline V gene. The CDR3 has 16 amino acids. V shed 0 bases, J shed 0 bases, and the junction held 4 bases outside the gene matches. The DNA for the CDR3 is TGTGCCAGCAGCCAAGAAAGCGGGGTTTACCAAGAGACCCAGTACTTC. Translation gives CASSQESGVYQETQYF.

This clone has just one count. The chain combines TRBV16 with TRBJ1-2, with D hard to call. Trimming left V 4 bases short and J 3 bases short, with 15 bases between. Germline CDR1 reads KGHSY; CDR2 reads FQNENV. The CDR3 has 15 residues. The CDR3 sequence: CASSPPPSRDYGYTF. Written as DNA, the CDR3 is TGTGCCAGCAGCCCCCCTCCGAGTCGGGACTATGGCTACACCTTC.

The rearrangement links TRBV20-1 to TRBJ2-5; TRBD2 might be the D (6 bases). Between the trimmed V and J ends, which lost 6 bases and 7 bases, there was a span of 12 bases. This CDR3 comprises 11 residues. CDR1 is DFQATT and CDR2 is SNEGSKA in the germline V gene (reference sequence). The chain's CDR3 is CSARLEMTQYF. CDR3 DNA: TGCAGTGCCCGACTAGAGATGACCCAGTACTTC.

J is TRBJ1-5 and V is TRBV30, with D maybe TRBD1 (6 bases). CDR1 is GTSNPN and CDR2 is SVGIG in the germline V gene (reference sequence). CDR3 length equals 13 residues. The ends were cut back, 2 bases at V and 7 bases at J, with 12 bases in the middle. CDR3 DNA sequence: TGTGCCTGGAGTCTCGACAGGCGGCAGCCCCAGCATTTT. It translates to CAWSLDRRQPQHF.

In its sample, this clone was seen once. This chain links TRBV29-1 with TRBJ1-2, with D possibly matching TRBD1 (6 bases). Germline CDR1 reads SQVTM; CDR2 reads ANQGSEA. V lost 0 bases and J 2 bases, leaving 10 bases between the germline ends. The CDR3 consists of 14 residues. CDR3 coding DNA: TGCAGCGTTGAAGACACAGGGAGAAACTATGGCTACACCTTC. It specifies CSVEDTGRNYGYTF.

CDR3 sequence: CASSFLHGTSSGEQYF. Here the CDR3 DNA reads TGTGCCAGCAGCTTCCTCCACGGGACATCCTCTGGCGAGCAGTACTTC. This chain joins TRBV7-3 and TRBJ2-7, with D tentatively TRBD1 (6 bases). The length of the CDR3 is 16 residues. Trimming removed 3 bases at V and 6 bases at J, with 21 bases between. Germline CDR1 SGHTA, CDR2 FQGTGA.

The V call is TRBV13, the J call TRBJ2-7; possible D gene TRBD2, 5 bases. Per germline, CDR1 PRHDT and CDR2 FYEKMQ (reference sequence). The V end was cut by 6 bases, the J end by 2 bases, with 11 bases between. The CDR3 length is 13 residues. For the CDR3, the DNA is TGTGCCAGCAGTCCGGGGTTCCCCTACGAGCAGTACGTC. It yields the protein CASSPGFPYEQYV.

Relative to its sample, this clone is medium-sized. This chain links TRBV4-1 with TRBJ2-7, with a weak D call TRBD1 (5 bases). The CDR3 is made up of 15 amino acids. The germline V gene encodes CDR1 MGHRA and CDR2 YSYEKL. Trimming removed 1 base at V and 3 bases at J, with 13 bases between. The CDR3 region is CASSQVGQGFYEQYF. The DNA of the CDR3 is TGCGCCAGCAGCCAAGTTGGGCAGGGATTCTACGAGCAGTACTTC.

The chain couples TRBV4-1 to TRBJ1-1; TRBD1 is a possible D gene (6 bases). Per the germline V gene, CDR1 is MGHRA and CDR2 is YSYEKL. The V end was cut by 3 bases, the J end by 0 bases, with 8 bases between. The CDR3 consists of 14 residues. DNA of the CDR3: TGCGCCAGCAGCCACGGACAGTTGAACACTGAAGCTTTCTTT. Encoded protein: CASSHGQLNTEAFF.